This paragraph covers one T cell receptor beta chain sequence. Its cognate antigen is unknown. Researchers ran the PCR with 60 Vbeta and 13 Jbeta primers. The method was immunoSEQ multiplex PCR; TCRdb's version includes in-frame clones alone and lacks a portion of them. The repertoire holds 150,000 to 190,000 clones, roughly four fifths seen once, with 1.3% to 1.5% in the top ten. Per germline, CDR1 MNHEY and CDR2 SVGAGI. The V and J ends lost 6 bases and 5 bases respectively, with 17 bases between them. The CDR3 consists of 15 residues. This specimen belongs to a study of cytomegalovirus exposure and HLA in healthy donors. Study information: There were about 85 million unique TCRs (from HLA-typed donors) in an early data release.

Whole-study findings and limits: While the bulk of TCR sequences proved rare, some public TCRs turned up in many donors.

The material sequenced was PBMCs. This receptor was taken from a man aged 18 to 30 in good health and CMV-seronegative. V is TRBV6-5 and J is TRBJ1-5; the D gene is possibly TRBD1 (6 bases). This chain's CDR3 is CASSRQVDRDQPQHF. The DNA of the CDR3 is TGTGCCAGCAGCCGACAGGTCGACCGGGATCAGCCCCAGCATTTT.